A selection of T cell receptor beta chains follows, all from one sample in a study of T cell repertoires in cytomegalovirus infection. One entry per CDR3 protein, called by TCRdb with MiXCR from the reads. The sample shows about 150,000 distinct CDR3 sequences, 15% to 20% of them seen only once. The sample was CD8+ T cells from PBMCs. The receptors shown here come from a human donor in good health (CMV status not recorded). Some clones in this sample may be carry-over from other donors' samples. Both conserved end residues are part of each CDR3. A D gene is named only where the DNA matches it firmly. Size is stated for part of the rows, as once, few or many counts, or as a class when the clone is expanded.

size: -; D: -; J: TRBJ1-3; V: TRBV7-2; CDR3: CASSLVAGNTIYF; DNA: TGTGCCAGCAGCTTAGTGGCGGGAAACACCATATATTTT
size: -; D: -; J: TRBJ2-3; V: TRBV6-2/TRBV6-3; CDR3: CASSNKPSTDTQYF; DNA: TGTGCCAGCAGTAACAAGCCTAGCACAGATACGCAGTATTTT
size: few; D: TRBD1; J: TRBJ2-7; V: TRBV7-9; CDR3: CASSANQGQGFYEQYF; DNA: TGTGCCAGCAGCGCCAATCAGGGACAGGGCTTCTACGAGCAGTACTTC
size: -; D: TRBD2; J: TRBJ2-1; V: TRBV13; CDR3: CASSLLSSGSYHEQFF; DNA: TGTGCCAGCAGCTTACTTTCTAGCGGGAGTTATCATGAGCAGTTCTTC
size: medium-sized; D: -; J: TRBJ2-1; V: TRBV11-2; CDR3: CASSLGGMYNEQFF; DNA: TGTGCCAGCAGCTTGGGCGGGATGTACAATGAGCAGTTCTTC
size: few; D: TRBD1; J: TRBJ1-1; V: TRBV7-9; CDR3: CASSGQDRGNTEAFF; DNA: TGTGCCAGCAGCGGACAGGACAGGGGTAACACTGAAGCTTTCTTT
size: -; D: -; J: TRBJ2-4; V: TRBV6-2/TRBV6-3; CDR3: CASRLDHPGNIQYF; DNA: TGTGCCAGCAGGCTGGACCACCCCGGAAACATTCAGTACTTC
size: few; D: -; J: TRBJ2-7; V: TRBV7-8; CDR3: CASSLIDYEQYF; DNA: TGTGCCAGCAGCTTAATTGATTACGAGCAGTACTTC
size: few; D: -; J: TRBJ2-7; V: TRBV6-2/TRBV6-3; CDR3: CASSYSTAPGYEQYF; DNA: TGTGCCAGCAGTTACTCGACGGCTCCCGGCTACGAGCAGTACTTC
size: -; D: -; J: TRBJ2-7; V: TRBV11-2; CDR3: CASSLGRGGEQYF; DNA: TGTGCCAGCAGCTTAGGAAGAGGAGGCGAGCAGTACTTC
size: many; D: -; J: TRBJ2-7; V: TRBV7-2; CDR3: CASSLVHIRGFSYEQYF; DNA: TGTGCCAGCAGCTTAGTCCACATTAGAGGGTTTTCCTACGAGCAGTACTTC
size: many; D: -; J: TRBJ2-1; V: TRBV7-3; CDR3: CASSFSPAGQGEQFF; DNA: TGTGCCAGCAGCTTTTCTCCGGCAGGGCAGGGTGAGCAGTTCTTC
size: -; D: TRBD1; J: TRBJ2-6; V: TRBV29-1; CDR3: CSVEVGQGNSVLTF; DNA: TGCAGCGTTGAAGTGGGACAGGGGAATAGCGTCCTGACTTTC
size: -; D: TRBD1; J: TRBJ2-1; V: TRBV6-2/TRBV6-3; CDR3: CARSLPGGEYNEQFF; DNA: TGTGCCCGCAGTTTGCCAGGGGGAGAATACAATGAGCAGTTCTTC
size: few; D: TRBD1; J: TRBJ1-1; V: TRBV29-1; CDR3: CSVQGARQFTENTEAFF; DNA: TGCAGCGTTCAGGGGGCGCGCCAATTTACAGAGAACACTGAAGCTTTCTTT
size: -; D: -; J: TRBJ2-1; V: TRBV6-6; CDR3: CASSYWGAGNEQFF; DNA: TGTGCCAGCAGTTACTGGGGGGCTGGGAATGAGCAGTTCTTC
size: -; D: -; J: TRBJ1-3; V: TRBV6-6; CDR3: CASSYPGTDSGNTIYF; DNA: TGTGCCAGCAGTTACCCTGGGACCGACTCTGGAAACACCATATATTTT
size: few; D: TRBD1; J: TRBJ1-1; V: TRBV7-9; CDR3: CASSLHTGGTEAFF; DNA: TGTGCCAGCAGCTTACATACAGGGGGTACTGAAGCTTTCTTT
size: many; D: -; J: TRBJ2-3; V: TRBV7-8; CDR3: CASSLDHTKSSTDTQYF; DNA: TGTGCCAGCAGCTTAGACCATACAAAGAGTAGCACAGATACGCAGTATTTT